What follows are 31 T cell receptor beta chains derived from one specimen sequenced in a study of identical twins. MiXCR, run by TCRdb on the 5' RACE reads, gives a single entry per CDR3 protein. The sample lists hundreds of thousands of distinct CDR3 sequences, roughly a tenth occurring once. Specimen: memory (CD45RO+) T cells sorted from blood. The receptors come from a woman in her late teens or twenties in good health.

This clonotype has a count of ten or more. The chain joins TRBV10-1 to TRBJ2-1, with D possibly TRBD2 on 7 matching bases. CDR1 WNHNN and CDR2 SYGVQD come from the germline V gene (reference sequence). V lost 6 bases and J lost 10, with 16 bases in between. This CDR3 has 13 amino acids. As DNA, the CDR3 is TGCGCCAGCAGCCGTACAGGGAGGGGGGAGCAGTTCTTC. Translation gives CASSRTGRGEQFF.

This clonotype was recorded a few times. The J gene is TRBJ2-3, the V gene TRBV20-1; 7 bases map to TRBD2. CDR3 length: 14 amino acids. With V trimmed by 7 bases and J by 3 bases, 10 bases remained unmatched. Germline V lookup: CDR1 DFQATT, CDR2 SNEGSKA (reference sequence). The CDR3 reads CSVRPGLGTDTQYF. The CDR3 DNA reads as TGCAGTGTACGACCTGGACTAGGGACAGATACGCAGTATTTT.

This clonotype appeared a few times. The genes are TRBV4-3 and TRBJ2-1, with 9 positions matching TRBD2. Germline values: CDR1 LGHNA, CDR2 YSLEER. The CDR3 contains 20 residues. The ends lost 1 base at V and 0 bases at J; junction bases unmatched: 13. The CDR3 reads CASSQGASGTYRSSYNEQFF. As DNA, the CDR3 is TGCGCCAGCAGCCAAGGGGCTAGCGGGACTTATCGAAGCTCCTACAATGAGCAGTTCTTC.

The table lists this clonotype with a few counts. The chain links TRBV6-1 to TRBJ2-1, with TRBD1 matching 8 bases. The CDR3 is 14 amino acids. With 8 bases clipped from V and 8 bases from J, the junction kept 11 bases outside the gene matches. Germline V lookup: CDR1 MNHNS, CDR2 SASEGT. The CDR3 loop is CASSYDRGRHEQFF. The CDR3 nucleotides read TGTGCCAGCTCCTACGACAGGGGTCGGCATGAGCAGTTCTTC.

There are a few counts of this clonotype. This chain links TRBV3-1 with TRBJ2-2, with a tentative D call TRBD1 (5 bases). This CDR3 comprises 15 residues. Trimming left V 1 base short and J 6 bases short, with 12 bases between. Germline-derived CDR1 and CDR2 are LGHDT and YNNKEL (reference sequence). In DNA, the CDR3 is TGTGCCAGCAGCCAAGCCCAGGGTTTTTCCGGGGAGCTGTTTTTT. This codes for CASSQAQGFSGELFF.

The genes are TRBV29-1 and TRBJ2-1; D gene unclear. Between the trimmed V and J ends, which lost 8 bases and 1 base, there was a span of 6 bases. The length of the CDR3 is 11 residues. In germline, CDR1 is SQVTM, CDR2 ANQGSEA. The DNA of the CDR3 is TGCAGCCCTCGATCCTACAATGAGCAGTTCTTC. It is translated as CSPRSYNEQFF.

This clonotype appeared many times. The chain is built from TRBV24-1 and TRBJ2-1; D gene uncertain. The V gene's germline CDR1 is KGHDR and CDR2 SFDVKD. This CDR3 is built from 14 residues. V dropped 11 bases and J dropped 5 bases, with 18 bases sitting between them. For the CDR3, the DNA is TGTGCCAGCGCAAGGCGGCGTTCCGACAATGAGCAGTTCTTC. Protein: CASARRRSDNEQFF.

This clonotype was found once. J is TRBJ1-2 and V is TRBV18; 7 nucleotides agree with TRBD1. This CDR3 has 13 amino acids. V lost 6 bases and J lost 8; bases outside the gene matches: 9. Germline V CDR1 and CDR2: KGHSH, LQKENI. The CDR3 reads CASSLDREKGYTF. The DNA for the CDR3 is TGTGCCAGCTCGCTCGACAGGGAGAAGGGCTACACCTTC.

The genes are TRBV11-2 and TRBJ2-7, with D uncertain. This CDR3 is 14 amino acids long. Trimming removed 1 base from V and 0 bases from J, with 7 bases in between. Germline lookup yields CDR1 SGHAT and CDR2 FQNNGV. CDR3 protein: CASSLGTHSYEQYF. CDR3 nucleotides: TGTGCCAGCAGCTTAGGTACACACTCCTACGAGCAGTACTTC.

This clonotype was seen only a few times. The chain employs TRBV7-2 and TRBJ2-5; a weak D match, TRBD2 (5 bases). CDR1 and CDR2 (germline): SGHTA, FQGNSA. The CDR3 totals 13 residues. Trimming removed 0 bases at V and 4 bases at J, with 6 bases between. The CDR3 loop is CASSLAAGETQYF. As DNA, the CDR3 is TGTGCCAGCAGCTTAGCGGCGGGAGAGACCCAGTACTTC.

This clonotype came up many times. The gene calls are TRBV5-1 and TRBJ2-5; TRBD1 is a possible D gene (6 bases). Germline lookup yields CDR1 SGHRS and CDR2 YFSETQ. This CDR3 has 14 residues. The germline V and J ends were trimmed by 0 bases and 5 bases, with 11 bases remaining between them. The CDR3 reads CASSLDGGRETQYF. The CDR3 bases are TGCGCCAGCAGCTTGGATGGGGGCCGGGAGACCCAGTACTTC.

This clonotype was picked up a small number of times. J is TRBJ1-5 and V is TRBV12-3 or TRBV12-4; the match to TRBD1 covers 9 bases. The CDR3 sequence is 15 residues long. J gave up 4 bases and V 7 bases, and 8 bases lay outside the gene matches. CDR3 nucleotide sequence: TGTGCCAGCACCTATACAGGGGGCTGGAATCAGCCCCAGCATTTT. Translation: CASTYTGGWNQPQHF.

In this sample, this clonotype turned up a few times. The CDR3 bases are TGTGCCAGCACCGGCGCCCCTCGCACTGAAGCTTTCTTT. Translation gives CASTGAPRTEAFF. This chain links TRBV14 with TRBJ1-1, with D uncertain. V lost 7 bases and J 4 bases, leaving 13 bases between the germline ends. Germline V gene lookup returns CDR1 SGHDN and CDR2 FVKESK. The CDR3 covers 13 residues.

This clonotype was counted at least ten times. V gene TRBV24-1 combines with J gene TRBJ2-2, with D uncertain. The CDR3 is 12 amino acids. V was clipped by 4 bases and J by 6 bases, with 5 bases between them. Germline-derived CDR1 and CDR2 are KGHDR and SFDVKD. The CDR3 region has the DNA TGTGCCACCAGTGACCCGGCCGGGGAGCTGTTTTTT. The encoded protein is CATSDPAGELFF.

The chain joins TRBV12-3 or TRBV12-4 to TRBJ1-1, with 9 positions matching TRBD1. The junction had 12 bases not matched to a gene; V was cut back by 6 bases and J by 7 bases. This CDR3 region has 15 residues. In DNA form, the CDR3 reads TGTGCCAGCAGCCGCCGACCGGACAGGGGTATTGAAGCTTTCTTT. Encoded protein: CASSRRPDRGIEAFF.

This rearrangement joins TRBV20-1 to TRBJ2-1; 7 nucleotides match TRBD1. The V and J ends lost 6 bases and 4 bases, in that order; junction bases with no gene match: 9. This CDR3 is built from 14 residues. Germline CDR1 reads DFQATT; CDR2 reads SNEGSKA (reference sequence). The CDR3 loop is CSALRGRGYNEQFF. The CDR3 coding sequence is TGCAGTGCACTAAGGGGGCGCGGATACAATGAGCAGTTCTTC.

The rearrangement uses TRBV6-2 or TRBV6-3 and TRBJ2-1; unclear D gene. Trimming stripped 6 bases from V and 2 bases from J, with 17 bases between. This CDR3 contains 16 residues. Germline loops: CDR1 MNHEY, CDR2 SVGEGT. The CDR3 sequence is CASRIPGSRPYNEQFF. CDR3 DNA: TGTGCCAGCAGGATACCGGGCTCGCGGCCCTACAATGAGCAGTTCTTC.

A few counts support this clonotype. The rearrangement links TRBV7-9 to TRBJ2-5, with a weak D call TRBD2 (6 bases). The CDR3 runs to 15 residues. V shed 2 bases and J shed 5 bases, with 15 bases lying between them. Per germline, CDR1 SEHNR and CDR2 FQNEAQ (reference sequence). The CDR3 region is CASSLKEGGVETQYF. The CDR3 nucleotides are TGTGCCAGCAGCTTAAAAGAGGGCGGGGTGGAGACCCAGTACTTC.

This chain links TRBV5-1 with TRBJ2-5; no clear D gene. Germline lookup yields CDR1 SGHRS and CDR2 YFSETQ. The CDR3 is 13 residues long. V was pared by 1 base and J by 2 bases, with 6 bases between. CDR3 bases: TGCGCCAGCAGCTTGTACCAGCAAGAGACCCAGTACTTC. It is translated as CASSLYQQETQYF.

J is TRBJ2-1 and V is TRBV29-1; 7 nucleotides agree with TRBD2. Germline V gene sequence: CDR1 SQVTM, CDR2 ANQGSEA. Losses at the gene ends were 3 bases for V and 2 bases for J; bases not matched to a gene: 10. This CDR3 is 16 amino acids long. The CDR3: CSVEGGGLETYNEQFF. Written as DNA, the CDR3 is TGCAGCGTTGAGGGGGGGGGTCTAGAGACCTACAATGAGCAGTTCTTC.

The chain employs TRBV15 and TRBJ2-4; 11 positions match TRBD2. Germline V gene data show CDR1 as LNHNV and CDR2 as YYDKDF (reference sequence). This CDR3 contains 17 residues. After removal of 4 bases from V and 3 bases from J, the junction contained 8 bases not matched to a gene. CDR3 amino acids: CATSTGGTSGGKNIQYF. Here the CDR3 DNA reads TGTGCCACCAGCACAGGGGGAACTAGCGGGGGCAAAAACATTCAGTACTTC.

This clonotype occurred many times. The CDR3 DNA reads as TGCAGTGCTAGTTCGTCGGGGATGGGGGGCTACACCTTC. Its translation is CSASSSGMGGYTF. The chain has TRBV20-1 and TRBJ1-2; no clear D. This CDR3 spans 13 amino acids. Trimming left V 3 bases short and J 8 bases short, with 16 bases between. The germline gives CDR1 DFQATT, CDR2 SNEGSKA (reference sequence).

Many counts were recorded for this clonotype. V gene TRBV4-1 combines with J gene TRBJ2-1; D may be TRBD2 (6 bases). Germline V gene lookup returns CDR1 MGHRA and CDR2 YSYEKL. Between the trimmed V and J ends, which lost 0 bases and 9 bases, there was a span of 15 bases. CDR3 length equals 15 residues. In nucleotides, the CDR3 is TGCGCCAGCAGCCAAGAACTTGGGGGGAGAAGTGAGCAGTTCTTC. Amino acid sequence: CASSQELGGRSEQFF.

The chain recombines TRBV20-1 with TRBJ2-1; 7 bases line up with TRBD2. The length of the CDR3 is 15 residues. Germline V gene data show CDR1 as DFQATT and CDR2 as SNEGSKA (reference sequence). Trimming cost V 3 bases and J 0 bases; bases outside gene matches: 5. Here the CDR3 reads CSARFGGSSYNEQFF. CDR3 coding DNA: TGCAGTGCTAGGTTCGGGGGGAGCTCCTACAATGAGCAGTTCTTC.

The CDR3 DNA reads as TGTGCCAGCAGCTCCGAGCTAGCGGGAGATACGCAGTATTTT. Translation: CASSSELAGDTQYF. The rearrangement joins TRBV7-9 to TRBJ2-3; 8 bases are shared with TRBD2. Germline-derived CDR1 and CDR2 are SEHNR and FQNEAQ (reference sequence). V shed 4 bases and J 5 bases; nucleotides not matched to a gene: 5. The CDR3 contains 14 residues.

This clonotype was seen a handful of times. The chain links TRBV20-1 to TRBJ1-1, with a weak D call TRBD1 (5 bases). V was clipped by 0 bases and J by 4 bases, with 12 bases between them. This CDR3 spans 14 amino acids. Germline CDR1 reads DFQATT; CDR2 reads SNEGSKA (reference sequence). CDR3 amino acids: CSARDLGGFTEAFF. The CDR3 DNA is TGCAGTGCTAGAGATCTGGGGGGGTTCACTGAAGCTTTCTTT.

This clonotype was counted ten times or more. This chain joins TRBV7-2 and TRBJ2-7; 9 positions agree with TRBD2. CDR3 length equals 15 residues. The V and J ends lost 1 base and 4 bases, in that order; junction bases with no gene match: 5. CDR1 and CDR2 (germline): SGHTA, FQGNSA. The DNA for the CDR3 is TGTGCCAGCAGCTTAGAAGGACTAGCGATATACGAGCAGTACTTC. This gives the protein CASSLEGLAIYEQYF.

In its sample, this clonotype was seen many times. This chain joins TRBV6-5 and TRBJ2-6; 11 bases agree with TRBD1. Germline CDR1 MNHEY, CDR2 SVGAGI. V lost 2 bases to trimming and J lost 3 bases; unmatched junction nucleotides: 6. The CDR3 spans 18 residues. CDR3 residues: CASSYLGQGARGANVLTF. CDR3 DNA sequence: TGTGCCAGCAGTTACCTTGGACAGGGGGCGCGTGGGGCCAACGTCCTGACTTTC.

This clonotype was counted ten times or more. This sequence joins TRBV10-3 and TRBJ2-5, with D unresolved. The CDR3 is 12 amino acids. V lost 5 bases, J lost 2 bases, and 6 bases lay in between. Germline V gives CDR1 ENHRY, CDR2 SYGVKD. CDR3 loop: CAISTEQETQYF. The CDR3 bases are TGTGCCATCAGTACGGAGCAAGAGACCCAGTACTTC.

This clonotype was seen ten or more times. The rearrangement links TRBV10-2 to TRBJ1-2; TRBD1 matches at 8 bases. The CDR3 is 13 amino acids. V lost 6 bases and J lost 3; bases outside the gene matches: 3. Germline V lookup: CDR1 WSHSY, CDR2 SAAADI. This CDR3 is CASRETGDYGYTF. The CDR3 bases are TGCGCCAGCAGAGAGACAGGGGACTATGGCTACACCTTC.

The rearrangement joins TRBV19 to TRBJ2-1, with D perhaps TRBD1 or TRBD2 (6 bases each). There are 15 residues in the CDR3. The V gene's germline CDR1 is LNHDA and CDR2 SQIVND (reference sequence). The germline V and J ends were trimmed by 3 bases and 9 bases, with 18 bases remaining between them. The CDR3 sequence: CASSIGGSHNGEQFF. The CDR3 DNA is TGTGCCAGTAGTATCGGGGGCTCCCACAATGGTGAGCAGTTCTTC.